Following are 8 T cell receptor beta chains from one sample sequenced in a study of T cells in Graves' hyperthyroidism and ophthalmopathy. Template material for amplifying TCR beta CDR3 regions consisted of RNA transcripts. A set of HTBI primers served as the primers for a first-round RT-PCR of the TCR CDR3. TCRdb used MiXCR to reprocess the multiplex PCR reads, holding one entry per CDR3 protein. The profile shows about 420,000 distinct CDR3 sequences, roughly 13% of them singletons. Sequenced sample: blood. These receptors were obtained from a woman aged 18-29 years with Graves' hyperthyroidism.

This clonotype was observed many times. The chain joins TRBV13 to TRBJ2-3; D remains ambiguous. V was trimmed by 2 bases and J by 0 bases, leaving 12 bases between them. Germline V gene lookup returns CDR1 PRHDT and CDR2 FYEKMQ (reference sequence). The CDR3 sequence is 16 residues long. The CDR3 DNA reads TGTGCCAGCAGCTTACGGAAACTCGTTAGCACAGATACGCAGTATTTT. Amino acid sequence: CASSLRKLVSTDTQYF. The full variable domain, completed using reference TRBV13 and TRBJ2-3, is AAGVIQSPRHLIKEKRETATLKCYPIPRHDTVYWYQQGPGQDPQFLISFYEKMQSDKGSIPDRFSAQQFSDYHSELNMSSLELGDSALYFCASSLRKLVSTDTQYFGPGTRLTVL.

This clonotype was counted only a few times. V usage is TRBV6-1 and J usage is TRBJ2-1; 8 bases match TRBD1. Germline values: CDR1 MNHNS, CDR2 SASEGT. V lost 5 bases and J lost 7; bases outside the gene matches: 10. The CDR3 runs 15 residues. CDR3 amino acids: CASSPSTGEGNEQFF. DNA for the CDR3: TGTGCCAGCAGTCCCTCGACAGGGGAAGGGAATGAGCAGTTCTTC.

This clonotype turned up a few times. The rearrangement joins TRBV2 to TRBJ2-1, with TRBD2 matching 10 bases. V trimming: 7 bases; J trimming: 6 bases; junction bases outside the gene matches: 6. The CDR3 is made up of 14 amino acids. CDR1 is SNHLY and CDR2 is FYNNEI in the germline V gene. For the CDR3, the DNA is TGTGCCAGCAAAGTGAGCGGGGGGGGCAATGAGCAGTTCTTC. It codes for CASKVSGGGNEQFF.

The chain employs TRBV9 and TRBJ2-5; TRBD1 is a possible D gene (7 bases). Germline V gene lookup returns CDR1 SGDLS and CDR2 YYNGEE. There are 16 residues in the CDR3. V was shortened by 4 bases and J by 5 bases, with 21 bases between the two germline ends. CDR3 amino acids: CASSPRGQEGGETQYF. CDR3 in DNA: TGTGCCAGCAGCCCTAGGGGGCAAGAAGGGGGGGAGACCCAGTACTTC. Complete variable domain (other parts from reference TRBV9 and TRBJ2-5): DSGVTQTPKHLITATGQRVTLRCSPRSGDLSVYWYQQSLDQGLQFLIQYYNGEERAKGNILERFSAQQFPDLHSELNLSSLELGDSALYFCASSPRGQEGGETQYFGPGTRLLVL.

This clonotype was seen ten or more times. The gene calls are TRBV7-2 and TRBJ2-1; 10 nucleotides line up with TRBD2. CDR1 is SGHTA and CDR2 is FQGNSA in the germline V gene. V trimming: 5 bases; J trimming: 6 bases; junction bases outside the gene matches: 10. The CDR3 has 16 amino acids. The chain's CDR3 is CASSPQRASGSNEQFF. The CDR3 DNA is TGTGCCAGCAGCCCCCAGAGGGCTAGCGGGAGCAATGAGCAGTTCTTC.

This clonotype occurred many times. The chain carries TRBV7-9 and TRBJ2-7; 9 bases fit TRBD2. V was clipped by 4 bases and J by 1 base; unmatched bases: 5. The CDR3 is 15 residues long. Germline V gives CDR1 SEHNR, CDR2 FQNEAQ (reference sequence). For the CDR3, the DNA is TGTGCCAGCAGCTATGTAGCGGGAGAGTCCTACGAGCAGTACTTC. Protein sequence: CASSYVAGESYEQYF. Drawing the rest from reference TRBV7-9 and TRBJ2-7, the complete variable domain is DTGVSQNPRHKITKRGQNVTFRCDPISEHNRLYWYRQTLGQGPEFLTYFQNEAQLEKSRLLSDRFSAERPKGSFSTLEIQRTEQGDSAMYLCASSYVAGESYEQYFGPGTRLTVT.

This clonotype has at least ten counts. The chain is built from TRBV20-1 and TRBJ1-1; TRBD1 might be the D (6 bases). Germline-derived CDR1 and CDR2 are DFQATT and SNEGSKA (reference sequence). The CDR3 has 14 residues. V lost 6 bases and J lost 3, with 17 bases in between. The CDR3 coding sequence is TGCAGTGCGCAAGCGGGGGCAGGAGACACTGAAGCTTTCTTT. The encoded protein is CSAQAGAGDTEAFF.

This clonotype was counted many times. The V gene is TRBV7-2, the J gene TRBJ2-1; the match to TRBD2 covers 13 bases. V lost 6 bases to trimming and J lost 8 bases; unmatched junction nucleotides: 4. The CDR3 runs 14 residues. Per germline, CDR1 SGHTA and CDR2 FQGNSA. Here the CDR3 DNA reads TGTGCCAGCAGACTAGCGGGAGGGCCGGATGAGCAGTTCTTC. It is translated as CASRLAGGPDEQFF.